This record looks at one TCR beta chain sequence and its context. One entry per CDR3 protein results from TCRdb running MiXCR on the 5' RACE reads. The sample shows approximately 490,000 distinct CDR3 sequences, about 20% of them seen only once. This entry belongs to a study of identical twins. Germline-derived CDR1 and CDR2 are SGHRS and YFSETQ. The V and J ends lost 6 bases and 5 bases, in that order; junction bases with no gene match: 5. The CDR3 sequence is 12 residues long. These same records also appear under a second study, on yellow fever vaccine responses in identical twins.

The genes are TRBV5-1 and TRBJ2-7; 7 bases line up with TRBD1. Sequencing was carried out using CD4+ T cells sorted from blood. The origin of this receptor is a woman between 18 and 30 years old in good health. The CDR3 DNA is TGCGCCAGCACGGCGACAGGGAACGAGCAGTACTTC. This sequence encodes CASTATGNEQYF.